This passage covers 27 T cell receptor beta chains from one sample sequenced in a study of spatial heterogeneity in lung cancer. As to time point: sample taken at primary tumor resection. TCRdb re-analysed the 5' RACE reads in MiXCR, keeping a single row per CDR3 protein. The data show 7,000 to 10,000 distinct CDR3 sequences, 15% to 19% seen once. The input for sequencing was normal lung tissue next to the tumor, taken at surgery. All receptors come from a male donor with early-stage non-small cell lung cancer.

This clonotype was seen at least ten times. The chain combines TRBV7-2 with TRBJ1-5; D is possibly TRBD1 (6 bases). The CDR3 runs 17 residues. Per the germline V gene, CDR1 is SGHTA and CDR2 is FQGNSA. V was cut by 5 bases and J by 5 bases, with 22 bases left in between. The CDR3 region has the DNA TGTGCCAGCAGCATAATTAACGACAGGAGGGGGGATCAGCCCCAGCATTTT. Its protein is CASSIINDRRGDQPQHF.

By frequency in the sample, this clonotype is medium-sized. The chain is built from TRBV27 and TRBJ2-4, with a weak D call TRBD1 (5 bases). The V end lost 5 bases, the J end lost 4 bases, and 9 bases lay between the germline ends. Germline V gene data show CDR1 as MNHEY and CDR2 as SMNVEV (reference sequence). This CDR3 contains 13 residues. The CDR3 DNA follows: TGTGCCAGCAGTCCGGACAATAAAAACATTCAGTACTTC. Amino acid sequence: CASSPDNKNIQYF.

By share of the sample, this clonotype is medium-sized (0.01 to 0.1%). V gene TRBV27 combines with J gene TRBJ1-3, with a possible D match to TRBD1 (5 bases). Trimming left V 4 bases short and J 0 bases short, with 10 bases between. This CDR3 is built from 15 residues. From germline, CDR1 is MNHEY and CDR2 SMNVEV (reference sequence). CDR3 coding DNA: TGTGCCAGCAGTTCGGGACTCCTCTCTGGAAACACCATATATTTT. It is translated as CASSSGLLSGNTIYF.

In its sample, this clonotype is medium-sized. The chain joins TRBV7-9 to TRBJ1-4; D unresolved. V was shortened by 1 base and J by 4 bases, with 10 bases between the two germline ends. Germline V gives CDR1 SEHNR, CDR2 FQNEAQ (reference sequence). The CDR3 sequence is 15 residues long. DNA for the CDR3: TGTGCCAGCAGCTTAGACGGCAGGAGTAATGAAAAACTGTTTTTT. As protein: CASSLDGRSNEKLFF.

This sequence joins TRBV5-4 and TRBJ1-6, with TRBD1 matching 9 bases. The CDR3 is 15 residues long. CDR1 is SGHNT and CDR2 is YYREEE in the germline V gene (reference sequence). V shed 2 bases, J shed 7 bases, and the junction held 4 bases outside the gene matches. The CDR3 reads CASSFGQGPNSPLHF. CDR3 bases: TGTGCCAGCAGCTTTGGACAGGGGCCCAATTCACCCCTCCACTTT.

This clonotype was observed many times. The chain carries TRBV5-4 and TRBJ2-1; TRBD1 agrees at 9 bases. Germline V gene sequence: CDR1 SGHNT, CDR2 YYREEE (reference sequence). Trimming removed 3 bases from V and 6 bases from J; junction bases left unmatched: 4. The CDR3 loop spans 14 amino acids. This chain's CDR3 is CASSSGTGTNEQFF. The CDR3 nucleotides are TGTGCCAGCAGCTCTGGGACAGGGACCAATGAGCAGTTCTTC.

This clonotype occurred a few times. The rearrangement joins TRBV18 to TRBJ2-1; D is perhaps TRBD2 (5 bases). Per the germline V gene, CDR1 is KGHSH and CDR2 is LQKENI. V lost 3 bases to trimming and J lost 5 bases, with 11 bases between them. The CDR3 spans 14 residues. The CDR3 reads CASSPGLRDNEQFF. The CDR3 nucleotides are TGTGCCAGCTCACCGGGTCTGAGGGACAATGAGCAGTTCTTC.

Within the sample, this clonotype is large (0.1 to 1%). This rearrangement joins TRBV28 to TRBJ2-7; D possibly corresponds to TRBD1 (5 bases). CDR3 length: 14 residues. Germline CDR1 reads MDHEN; CDR2 reads SYDVKM. The germline V and J ends were trimmed by 2 bases and 3 bases, with 11 bases remaining between them. The CDR3 reads CASSLTARVYEQYF. The CDR3 DNA reads TGTGCCAGCAGTTTAACGGCCAGGGTCTACGAGCAGTACTTC.

The chain recombines TRBV20-1 with TRBJ2-5; TRBD1 or TRBD2 may be the D gene (5 bases each). The CDR3 extends over 14 amino acids. Germline loops: CDR1 DFQATT, CDR2 SNEGSKA (reference sequence). Deletions cut 3 bases from V and 2 bases from J, with 13 bases between. CDR3: CSASQTRGQETQYF. The CDR3 coding sequence is TGCAGTGCTAGCCAAACGAGGGGTCAAGAGACCCAGTACTTC.

This clonotype rates as medium-sized. The chain recombines TRBV12-3 or TRBV12-4 with TRBJ1-5, with D perhaps TRBD1 (6 bases). The CDR3 totals 14 residues. The V end was cut by 6 bases, the J end by 0 bases, with 9 bases between. CDR3 sequence reads: CASSDRSSNQPQHF. DNA of the CDR3: TGTGCCAGCAGCGACAGGAGTAGCAATCAGCCCCAGCATTTT.

The rearrangement joins TRBV29-1 to TRBJ1-2; weak D call: TRBD1 (6 bases). V was shortened by 6 bases and J by 7 bases, with 18 bases between the two germline ends. The CDR3 consists of 13 residues. Germline V gene sequence: CDR1 SQVTM, CDR2 ANQGSEA. CDR3 residues: CSVGTGWATGYTF. The CDR3 DNA reads TGCAGCGTAGGAACAGGGTGGGCTACTGGCTACACCTTC.

CDR3 amino acids: CASSQVRQGVRVDTQYF. The CDR3 DNA follows: TGTGCCAGCAGCCAAGTTCGACAGGGGGTAAGAGTAGATACGCAGTATTTT. The chain combines TRBV3-1 with TRBJ2-3; 9 nucleotides line up with TRBD1. Trimming took 1 base from V and 5 from J; bases not matched to a gene: 10. Germline V gene lookup returns CDR1 LGHDT and CDR2 YNNKEL (reference sequence). There are 17 residues in the CDR3.

This clonotype was found many times. The chain recombines TRBV29-1 with TRBJ2-1, with 11 bases identical to TRBD2. The germline gives CDR1 SQVTM, CDR2 ANQGSEA. The CDR3 consists of 13 residues. J gave up 9 bases and V 4 bases, and 5 bases lay outside the gene matches. CDR3 sequence: CSVGASGRLEQFF. Written as DNA, the CDR3 is TGCAGCGTTGGGGCTAGCGGGAGGCTTGAGCAGTTCTTC.

There are many counts of this clonotype. The V gene is TRBV7-6, the J gene TRBJ2-3; 14 nucleotides match TRBD2. The CDR3 sequence is 17 residues long. Per germline, CDR1 SGHVS and CDR2 FNYEAQ. The ends lost 3 bases at V and 4 bases at J; junction bases unmatched: 6. CDR3 sequence (DNA): TGTGCCAGCAGCTTGAGACTAGCGGGAGGGCCCCCAGATACGCAGTATTTT. Translating gives CASSLRLAGGPPDTQYF.

Judged by abundance, this clonotype is medium-sized (0.01 to 0.1%). The chain carries TRBV5-1 and TRBJ2-5, with 8 nucleotides matching TRBD2. CDR1 is SGHRS and CDR2 is YFSETQ in the germline V gene. The CDR3 has 15 residues. V shed 3 bases, J shed 4 bases, and the junction held 8 bases outside the gene matches. CDR3 residues: CASSSSAGVGETQYF. CDR3 in DNA: TGCGCCAGCAGCTCCTCAGCGGGAGTCGGAGAGACCCAGTACTTC.

Only a few counts were recorded for this clonotype. V and J are TRBV7-2 and TRBJ2-5; possibly TRBD2 for D (6 bases). The CDR3 is made up of 12 amino acids. Trimming took off 5 bases at V and 3 bases at J, with 7 bases between the two ends. Germline V lookup: CDR1 SGHTA, CDR2 FQGNSA. CDR3 DNA: TGTGCCAGCAGCCGGAGGGAAGAGACCCAGTACTTC. It encodes CASSRREETQYF.

This chain links TRBV7-2 with TRBJ2-5; 8 bases line up with TRBD2. The junction had 10 bases not matched to a gene; V was cut back by 5 bases and J by 5 bases. Per germline, CDR1 SGHTA and CDR2 FQGNSA. This CDR3 has 15 residues. The CDR3 DNA reads as TGTGCCAGCAGCATAGGGACTTCGGGGGGGGAGACCCAGTACTTC. This translates into CASSIGTSGGETQYF.

The J gene is TRBJ2-7, the V gene TRBV27; D perhaps matches TRBD1 (5 bases). There are 15 residues in the CDR3. The germline V gene encodes CDR1 MNHEY and CDR2 SMNVEV (reference sequence). The V end lost 1 base, the J end lost 4 bases, and 14 bases lay between the germline ends. The CDR3 region is CASSLYPDSRYEQYF. CDR3 coding DNA: TGTGCCAGCAGTTTATACCCCGACAGCCGGTACGAGCAGTACTTC.

This clonotype was seen a handful of times. The chain carries TRBV7-3 and TRBJ2-3; tentatively, D is TRBD1 or TRBD2 (5 bases each). Trimming pared 0 bases from V and 10 bases from J, leaving 23 bases between. Germline V CDR1 and CDR2: SGHTA, FQGTGA. The CDR3 is 17 amino acids. The CDR3 DNA follows: TGTGCCAGCAGCTTAACGGGGACCGGGACCCGCTACGATCCGCAGTATTTT. Its translation: CASSLTGTGTRYDPQYF.

In this sample, this clonotype turned up a few times. The J gene is TRBJ1-6, the V gene TRBV25-1, with 9 positions matching TRBD1. The CDR3 length is 17 residues. The germline V gene encodes CDR1 MGHDK and CDR2 SYGVNS. After removal of 1 base from V and 7 bases from J, the junction contained 8 bases not matched to a gene. The CDR3 nucleotides read TGTGCCAGCAGTGAATTTTTGGGGACAGGGAGAAATTCACCCCTCCACTTT. Amino acid sequence: CASSEFLGTGRNSPLHF. Drawing the rest from reference TRBV25-1 and TRBJ1-6, the complete variable domain is EADIYQTPRYLVIGTGKKITLECSQTMGHDKMYWYQQDPGMELHLIHYSYGVNSTEKGDLSSESTVSRIRTEHFPLTLESARPSHTSQYLCASSEFLGTGRNSPLHFGNGTRLTVT.

This clonotype is medium-sized by share. V usage is TRBV18 and J usage is TRBJ2-7; weak D call: TRBD2 (5 bases). CDR1 and CDR2 from the germline V gene are KGHSH and LQKENI. This CDR3 contains 15 residues. V was cut by 0 bases and J by 0 bases, with 9 bases left in between. The CDR3 region is CASSPPGADSYEQYF. Here the CDR3 DNA reads TGTGCCAGCTCACCACCGGGAGCGGACTCCTACGAGCAGTACTTC.

This clonotype showed up just a few times. The chain carries TRBV6-5 and TRBJ2-5, with TRBD1 as a possible D gene (6 bases). This CDR3 spans 14 amino acids. Germline V gene sequence: CDR1 MNHEY, CDR2 SVGAGI. V was trimmed by 5 bases and J by 1 base, leaving 11 bases between them. The CDR3, as DNA: TGTGCCAGCAGTCTGCTGACAGGCCAAGAGACCCAGTACTTC. Protein sequence: CASSLLTGQETQYF.

This chain uses TRBV12-3 or TRBV12-4 with TRBJ2-5, with 7 positions matching TRBD2. The V and J ends lost 3 bases and 1 base, in that order; junction bases with no gene match: 2. The CDR3 has 14 residues. The CDR3 sequence is CASSFQRGQETQYF. The CDR3, as DNA: TGTGCCAGCAGTTTCCAGCGGGGCCAAGAGACCCAGTACTTC.

CDR3 residues: CASSPPLAGLTETQYF. CDR3 nucleotide sequence: TGTGCCAGCAGCCCCCCCCTAGCGGGGCTTACAGAGACCCAGTACTTC. The rearrangement links TRBV11-2 to TRBJ2-5, with 9 nucleotides matching TRBD2. V was pared by 5 bases and J by 4 bases, with 11 bases of the junction left unmatched. The V gene's germline CDR1 is SGHAT and CDR2 FQNNGV. The CDR3 length is 16 residues.

This clonotype was seen repeatedly, ten times or more. The genes are TRBV19 and TRBJ2-2; maybe TRBD1 (5 bases). CDR1 is LNHDA and CDR2 is SQIVND in the germline V gene (reference sequence). The CDR3 sequence is 15 residues long. The ends were cut back, 5 bases at V and 1 base at J, with 11 bases in the middle. The CDR3 protein is CASSQGSGNTGELFF. The CDR3 DNA is TGTGCCAGTAGTCAGGGTTCTGGGAACACCGGGGAGCTGTTTTTT.

V usage is TRBV28 and J usage is TRBJ2-5; no firm D call. Germline assignment: CDR1 MDHEN and CDR2 SYDVKM. This CDR3 comprises 12 residues. The V end was cut by 1 base, the J end by 4 bases, with 4 bases between. The CDR3 DNA is TGTGCCAGCAGTTTATTGACAGAGACCCAGTACTTC. As protein: CASSLLTETQYF.

This clonotype was detected once. V and J are TRBV6-1 and TRBJ1-4, with unresolved D. Germline V gene data show CDR1 as MNHNS and CDR2 as SASEGT. This CDR3 contains 13 residues. Trimming removed 8 bases from V and 4 bases from J, with 11 bases in between. CDR3 bases: TGTGCCAGCCTGCTGGTCGTTAATGAAAAACTGTTTTTT. This codes for CASLLVVNEKLFF.